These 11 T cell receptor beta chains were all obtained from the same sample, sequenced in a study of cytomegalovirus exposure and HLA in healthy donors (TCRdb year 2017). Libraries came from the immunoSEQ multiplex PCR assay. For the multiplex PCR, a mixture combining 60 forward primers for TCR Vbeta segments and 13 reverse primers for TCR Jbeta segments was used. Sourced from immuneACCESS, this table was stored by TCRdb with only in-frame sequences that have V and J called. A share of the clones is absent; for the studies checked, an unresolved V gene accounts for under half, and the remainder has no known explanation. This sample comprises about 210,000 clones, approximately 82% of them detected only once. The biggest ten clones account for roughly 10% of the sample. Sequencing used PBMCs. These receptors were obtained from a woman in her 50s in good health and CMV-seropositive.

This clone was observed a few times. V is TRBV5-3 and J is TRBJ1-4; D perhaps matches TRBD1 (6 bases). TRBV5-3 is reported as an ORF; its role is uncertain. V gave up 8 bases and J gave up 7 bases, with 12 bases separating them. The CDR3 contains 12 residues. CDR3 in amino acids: CARIQGIEKLFF. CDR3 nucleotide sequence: TGTGCCAGGATACAGGGAATTGAAAAACTGTTTTTT.

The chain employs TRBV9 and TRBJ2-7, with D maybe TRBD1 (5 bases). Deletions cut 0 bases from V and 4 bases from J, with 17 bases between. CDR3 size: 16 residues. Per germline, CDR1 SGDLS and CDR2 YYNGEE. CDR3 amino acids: CASSVGRKGQGYEQYF. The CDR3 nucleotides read TGTGCCAGCAGCGTAGGGCGGAAGGGGCAAGGGTACGAGCAGTACTTC. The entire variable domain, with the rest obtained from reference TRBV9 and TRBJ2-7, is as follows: DSGVTQTPKHLITATGQRVTLRCSPRSGDLSVYWYQQSLDQGLQFLIQYYNGEERAKGNILERFSAQQFPDLHSELNLSSLELGDSALYFCASSVGRKGQGYEQYFGPGTRLTVT.

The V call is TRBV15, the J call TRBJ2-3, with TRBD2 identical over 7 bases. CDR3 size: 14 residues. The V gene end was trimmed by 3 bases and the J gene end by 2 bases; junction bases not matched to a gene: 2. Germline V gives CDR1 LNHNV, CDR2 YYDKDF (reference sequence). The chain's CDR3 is CATSSRGDTDTQYF. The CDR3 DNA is TGTGCCACCAGCAGTCGGGGGGACACAGATACGCAGTATTTT.

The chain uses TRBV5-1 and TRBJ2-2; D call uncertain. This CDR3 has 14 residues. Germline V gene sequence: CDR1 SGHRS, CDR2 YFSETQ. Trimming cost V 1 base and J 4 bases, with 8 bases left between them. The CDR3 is CASSLQVATGELFF. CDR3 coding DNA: TGCGCCAGCAGCTTGCAAGTGGCCACCGGGGAGCTGTTTTTT.

The CDR3 nucleotides read TGTGCCAGCAGCTTAGGACTAGCGGGGGGTCCGAACACCGGGGAGCTGTTTTTT. Translated, it gives CASSLGLAGGPNTGELFF. The chain joins TRBV7-3 to TRBJ2-2; 14 bases line up with TRBD2. The germline CDR1 and CDR2 sequences are SGHTA and FQGTGA. The CDR3 sequence is 18 residues long. With V trimmed by 2 bases and J by 0 bases, 2 bases remained unmatched.

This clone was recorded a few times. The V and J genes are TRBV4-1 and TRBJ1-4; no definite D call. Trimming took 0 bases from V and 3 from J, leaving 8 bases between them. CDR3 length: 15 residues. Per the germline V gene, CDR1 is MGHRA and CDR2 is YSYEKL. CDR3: CASSQESGSNEKLFF. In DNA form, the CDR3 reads TGCGCCAGCAGCCAAGAATCGGGGTCTAATGAAAAACTGTTTTTT.

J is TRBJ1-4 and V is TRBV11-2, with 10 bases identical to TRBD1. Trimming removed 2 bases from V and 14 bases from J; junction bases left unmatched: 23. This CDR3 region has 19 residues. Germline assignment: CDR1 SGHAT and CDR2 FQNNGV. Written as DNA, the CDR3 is TGTGCCAGCAGCTTAACCCCACTGGGGCGGACAGGGGGGGACGAGAGGCTGTTTTTT. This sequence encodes CASSLTPLGRTGGDERLFF.

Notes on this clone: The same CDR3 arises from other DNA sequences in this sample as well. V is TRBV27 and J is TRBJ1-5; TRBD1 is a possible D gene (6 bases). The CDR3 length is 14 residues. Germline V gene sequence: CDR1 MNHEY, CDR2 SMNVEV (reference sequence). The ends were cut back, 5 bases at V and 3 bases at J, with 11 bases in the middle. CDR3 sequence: CASSLRGSNQPQHF. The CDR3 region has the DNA TGTGCCAGCAGTCTGAGGGGGTCCAATCAGCCCCAGCATTTT.

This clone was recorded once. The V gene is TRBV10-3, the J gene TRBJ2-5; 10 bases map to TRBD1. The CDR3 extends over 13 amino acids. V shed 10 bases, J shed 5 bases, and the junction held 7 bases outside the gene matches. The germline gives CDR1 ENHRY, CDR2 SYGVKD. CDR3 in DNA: TGTGCCACGACAGGGGGCTCGGAGGAGACCCAGTACTTC. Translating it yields CATTGGSEETQYF.

In DNA form, the CDR3 reads TGCGCCAGCAGCTTGGGACAGCTGAACACTGAAGCTTTCTTT. Encoded protein: CASSLGQLNTEAFF. The chain uses TRBV4-1 and TRBJ1-1, with 7 positions matching TRBD1. CDR3 length: 14 residues. V shed 5 bases, J shed 0 bases, and the junction held 3 bases outside the gene matches. Germline values: CDR1 MGHRA, CDR2 YSYEKL.

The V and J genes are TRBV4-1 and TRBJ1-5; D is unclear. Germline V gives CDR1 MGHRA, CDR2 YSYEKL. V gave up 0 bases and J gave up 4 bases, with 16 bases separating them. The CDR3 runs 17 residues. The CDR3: CASSQDRLAEGNQPQHF. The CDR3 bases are TGCGCCAGCAGCCAAGATAGATTGGCAGAGGGTAATCAGCCCCAGCATTTT.